This TCR beta chain is from a study of T cells expressing NK-cell markers. Following a re-call of the 5' RACE reads, TCRdb has one entry per CDR3 protein and lacks DNA. The sample holds a few hundred thousand distinct CDR3 sequences. This CDR3 region has 16 residues. Study-wide results and limits: HCMV specificity of expanded NKG2C+ T cell clones remained unclear. These clonotypes additionally ranked first within the CD3+CD56-NKG2C+ fraction of a handful of donors.

About this clonotype: Its antigen is not known.

The chain has TRBV12-3 or TRBV12-4 and TRBJ2-1; without DNA, the TCRdb call of TRBD1 cannot be checked. The material sequenced was blood T cells: a sorted CD56 or NKG2C T cell subset, CD4+ or CD8+ T cells, or bulk PBMC T cells (not recorded which). The receptor comes from a man aged 18 to 69 in good health. The CDR3 loop is CASSTPLRTAYNEQFF.